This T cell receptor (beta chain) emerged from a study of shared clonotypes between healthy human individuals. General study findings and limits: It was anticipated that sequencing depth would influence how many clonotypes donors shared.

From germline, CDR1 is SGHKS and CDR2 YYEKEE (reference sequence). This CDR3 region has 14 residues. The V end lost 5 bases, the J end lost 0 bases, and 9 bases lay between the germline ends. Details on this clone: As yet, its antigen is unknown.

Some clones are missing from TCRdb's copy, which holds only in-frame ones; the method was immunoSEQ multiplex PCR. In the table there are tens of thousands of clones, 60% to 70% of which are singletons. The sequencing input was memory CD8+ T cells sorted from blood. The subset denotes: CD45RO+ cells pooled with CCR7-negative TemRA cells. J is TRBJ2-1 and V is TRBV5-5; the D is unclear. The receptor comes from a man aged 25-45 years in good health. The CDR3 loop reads CASSTESSYNEQFF. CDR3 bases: TGTGCCAGCAGTACAGAAAGCTCCTACAATGAGCAGTTCTTC.